This TCR beta chain derives from a study of T cells in Graves' hyperthyroidism and ophthalmopathy. Amplification targeted TCR beta CDR3 regions from RNA transcripts. Carried out on the TCR CDR3, a first-round RT-PCR used the HTBI primer set. TCRdb re-analysed the multiplex PCR reads in MiXCR, keeping a single row per CDR3 protein. The data show about 350,000 distinct CDR3 sequences, over 12% seen once. V shed 0 bases and J shed 0 bases, with 8 bases lying between them. Germline CDR1 SGHRS, CDR2 YFSETQ. The CDR3 loop spans 15 amino acids. Study results and caveats: Blood held most thyroid clonotypes expanded above 0.001 frequency.

Ophthalmopathy patients had moderate-to-severe active disease, CAS ≥3, NOSPECS ≥4, and disease duration under 3 months. PBMCs came from roughly 10 ml fresh peripheral blood. A remark on this clonotype: What it recognizes is unknown.

Sample: blood. The clonotype originates from a woman aged 60 to 75 with Graves' ophthalmopathy. This rearrangement joins TRBV5-1 to TRBJ2-3; no clear D. CDR3 loop: CASSLVGMSTDTQYF. The CDR3 DNA is TGCGCCAGCAGCTTGGTAGGGATGAGCACAGATACGCAGTATTTT.